The rows below give T cell receptor beta chains drawn from one sample of a study of T cell repertoires in cytomegalovirus infection. TCRdb independently ran MiXCR on the reads; one entry per CDR3 protein. The repertoire holds around 300,000 distinct CDR3 sequences, with approximately 9.5% as singletons. Source material: PBMCs. The receptors stem from a human donor in good health (CMV status not recorded). Some clones in this sample may be carry-over from other donors' samples. Both conserved end residues are part of each CDR3. Each record gives: CDR3 DNA, CDR3 protein, V gene, D gene, clone size, J gene. D genes are given only for firm matches. A clone size is listed for some rows: how often the clone was seen (once, few, many), or a class if it is expanded.

TGTGCCAGCAGCTTAATTATGGGGGCTGGGACTGAAGCTTTCTTT | CASSLIMGAGTEAFF | TRBV7-2 | . | many | TRBJ1-1
TGTGCCAGCAGTTTATTTCCGGGACTAGTTAAAACCGGGGAGCTGTTTTTT | CASSLFPGLVKTGELFF | TRBV27 | TRBD2 | . | TRBJ2-2
TGTGCCAGCAGCCGGCAGGGGGACTATGGCTACACCTTC | CASSRQGDYGYTF | TRBV7-2 | TRBD1 | many | TRBJ1-2
TGTGCCAGCAGCCCTTGGCCCCTTAGGGCTGGAAACACCATATATTTT | CASSPWPLRAGNTIYF | TRBV7-2 | . | many | TRBJ1-3
TGTGCCAGCAGCTTAACGACGGGTCCTCGGGAGCTGTTTTTT | CASSLTTGPRELFF | TRBV7-3 | . | . | TRBJ2-2
TGTGCCAGCAGTCAGGATACAGGGGGGCGGGAGACCCAGTACTTC | CASSQDTGGRETQYF | TRBV12-3/TRBV12-4 | TRBD1 | . | TRBJ2-5
TGTGCCACCAGCAGAGATGAAGGGGTCAAGACCCAGTACTTC | CATSRDEGVKTQYF | TRBV15 | . | . | TRBJ2-5
TGTGCCAGCAGCTTTTGGGACAGGGGGGACTACGAGCAGTACTTC | CASSFWDRGDYEQYF | TRBV7-2 | TRBD1 | many | TRBJ2-7
TGTGCCAGCAGAGACAGCCAGTGGAACACTGAAGCTTTCTTT | CASRDSQWNTEAFF | TRBV28 | . | few | TRBJ1-1
TGTGCCAGCAGTACACGAACCCGACTAGCGGGACCCTACAATGAGCAGTTCTTC | CASSTRTRLAGPYNEQFF | TRBV6-2/TRBV6-3 | TRBD2 | many | TRBJ2-1
TGTGCCAGCAGCTTAGCGCTAGCGGGGGGGCCGAGAACAGATACGCAGTATTTT | CASSLALAGGPRTDTQYF | TRBV7-8 | TRBD2 | many | TRBJ2-3
TGCAGTGCTCCCGCCGTTCTGTACAATGAGCAGTTCTTC | CSAPAVLYNEQFF | TRBV20-1 | . | . | TRBJ2-1
TGTGCCAGCAGCTTTTCAAGGTGGGGAGAGACCCAGTACTTC | CASSFSRWGETQYF | TRBV7-2 | . | many | TRBJ2-5
TGTGCCGCCAGCGGGGTGGGAAACACCATATATTTT | CAASGVGNTIYF | TRBV28 | . | . | TRBJ1-3
TGTGCCAGCAGCTTAGGGACAGGGGGCCCTGGGGCCAACGTCCTGACTTTC | CASSLGTGGPGANVLTF | TRBV7-9 | TRBD1 | few | TRBJ2-6
TGCAGCGGCGGGCTTTCGAACACTGAAGCTTTCTTT | CSGGLSNTEAFF | TRBV29-1 | . | few | TRBJ1-1
TGTGCCAGCAGTGGGACCCTTAACACCGGGGAGCTGTTTTTT | CASSGTLNTGELFF | TRBV12-3/TRBV12-4 | . | . | TRBJ2-2
TGTGCCAGCAGTAGGAGGACAGGGACGGCAACTAATGAAAAACTGTTTTTT | CASSRRTGTATNEKLFF | TRBV6-5 | TRBD1 | . | TRBJ1-4
TGTGCCAGCAGCTACGGGACACAAGAGACCCAGTACTTC | CASSYGTQETQYF | TRBV7-6 | . | many | TRBJ2-5
TGCAGTGCTAGCGAACTAGGGAAGCGTCTCGAGACCCAGTACTTC | CSASELGKRLETQYF | TRBV20-1 | . | many | TRBJ2-5
TGTGCCAGCAGCCCAGGGACACCGACCGGGGAGCTGTTTTTT | CASSPGTPTGELFF | TRBV7-3 | . | many | TRBJ2-2
TGTGCCAGCAGCACGAGGGGTGGCTACACCTTC | CASSTRGGYTF | TRBV5-6 | . | few | TRBJ1-2
TGTGCCAGCAGCTTGAGGGGGCCGCCCTCCTACGAGCAGTACTTC | CASSLRGPPSYEQYF | TRBV5-6 | TRBD1 | . | TRBJ2-7
TGTGCCAGCAGCCAACGGGACTACAATGAGCAGTTCTTC | CASSQRDYNEQFF | TRBV14 | . | few | TRBJ2-1
TGTGCCAGCAGCTTAGACCCCAGCAATCAGCCCCAGCATTTT | CASSLDPSNQPQHF | TRBV7-6 | . | few | TRBJ1-5
TGTGCCAGCAGCCTGGGACTCTTCGGGGTGAACACTGAAGCTTTCTTT | CASSLGLFGVNTEAFF | TRBV9 | . | . | TRBJ1-1
TGCGCCAGCAGCCAAGAGGGAGCGTTCGGGGAGCTGTTTTTT | CASSQEGAFGELFF | TRBV4-1 | . | . | TRBJ2-2
TGTGCCAGCAGCCCTCAGGGGGGGGGGGATGAGCAGTTCTTC | CASSPQGGGDEQFF | TRBV7-6 | . | many | TRBJ2-1
TGTGCCAGCAGTTTACCCACTAGTTGGAGAACAGATACGCAGTATTTT | CASSLPTSWRTDTQYF | TRBV12-3/TRBV12-4 | . | few | TRBJ2-3
TGTGCCAGCAGCTCCGGTTGGGGACAGGGGGTGAACACTGAAGCTTTCTTT | CASSSGWGQGVNTEAFF | TRBV7-6 | TRBD1 | few | TRBJ1-1
TGTGCCAGCAGTCCCATGGCGGGAGGCTACAATGAGCAGTTCTTC | CASSPMAGGYNEQFF | TRBV27 | TRBD2 | few | TRBJ2-1
TGTGCCAGCAGTGGACTTCCCCCCGCAGATACGCAGTATTTT | CASSGLPPADTQYF | TRBV6-2/TRBV6-3 | . | . | TRBJ2-3
TGTGCCAGCAGTTACTTTGGGAACACTGAAGCTTTCTTT | CASSYFGNTEAFF | TRBV6-2/TRBV6-3 | . | many | TRBJ1-1
TGCAGTGCCCCGCACCAGGGCTCCTACGAGCAGTACTTC | CSAPHQGSYEQYF | TRBV20-1 | . | few | TRBJ2-7
TGTGCCAGCAGAGACAGGGCCAGGTTCACTGAAGCTTTCTTT | CASRDRARFTEAFF | TRBV28 | TRBD1 | few | TRBJ1-1
TGTGCCATCAGTGGGCCCTCGGCGAGAGGAATAGACACTGAAGCTTTCTTT | CAISGPSARGIDTEAFF | TRBV10-3 | . | few | TRBJ1-1
TGTGCCAGCAGGCCCCTCCGAGGGCGGGAGAACACAGATACGCAGTATTTT | CASRPLRGRENTDTQYF | TRBV28 | TRBD2 | many | TRBJ2-3
TGTGCCAGCAGCCAGGGCTACCATACCTACAATGAGCAGTTCTTC | CASSQGYHTYNEQFF | TRBV3-1 | . | few | TRBJ2-1
TGTGCCAGCAGCCAAGGGGGGGACAGGGGACGATACAATGAGCAGTTCTTC | CASSQGGDRGRYNEQFF | TRBV4-2 | TRBD1 | many | TRBJ2-1
TGTGCCAGCGGGCCCACCCTATACGAGCAGTACTTC | CASGPTLYEQYF | TRBV7-6 | . | few | TRBJ2-7
TGTGCCAGCAGCCCAGAGGGCAGTTCTAATGAAAAACTGTTTTTT | CASSPEGSSNEKLFF | TRBV7-2 | . | many | TRBJ1-4
TGTGCCAGCAGCTTTGGCGGGCCCGCCGACAATGAGCAGTTCTTC | CASSFGGPADNEQFF | TRBV7-8 | . | many | TRBJ2-1
TGTGCCAGCACTGAAATTGGGGAGCCAAGGCCCCAGCATTTT | CASTEIGEPRPQHF | TRBV6-1 | . | few | TRBJ1-5
TGCGCCAGCAGCCCGAGACAGGAGAACACTGAAGCTTTCTTT | CASSPRQENTEAFF | TRBV5-1 | . | . | TRBJ1-1
TGTGCCAGCAGCTTAACAGGGTCTACCACTGAAGCTTTCTTT | CASSLTGSTTEAFF | TRBV7-9 | . | few | TRBJ1-1
TGTGCCAGCATCCTAGGCCCCCGGGCAGGGGGCGCAGCACCCCGCACAGATACGCAGTATTTT | CASILGPRAGGAAPRTDTQYF | TRBV7-3 | TRBD1 | . | TRBJ2-3
TGTGCCAGCAGCTTAGCCGTGGGACTAGCGGGTTACGAGCAGTACTTC | CASSLAVGLAGYEQYF | TRBV7-2 | TRBD2 | many | TRBJ2-7
TGTGCCAGCAGTGGGGGGAGGACCAATGAGCAGTTCTTC | CASSGGRTNEQFF | TRBV7-2 | . | many | TRBJ2-1
TGTGCCAGCAGTCGGGACATTGGCAATCAGCCCCAGCATTTT | CASSRDIGNQPQHF | TRBV7-9 | . | . | TRBJ1-5
TGTGCCAGCAGTGAGGGACGGGAGACCCAGTACTTC | CASSEGRETQYF | TRBV2 | . | . | TRBJ2-5
TGTGCCAGCATCCGGACCTACTTACCCGGGGAGCTGTTTTTT | CASIRTYLPGELFF | TRBV7-2 | . | many | TRBJ2-2
TGTGCCAGCAGTTTCGTATCACGACCCGGGTATGGCTACACCTTC | CASSFVSRPGYGYTF | TRBV12-3/TRBV12-4 | . | . | TRBJ1-2
TGTGCCAGTATGGGACTAGCGCTTAAATCCGGGGAGCTGTTTTTT | CASMGLALKSGELFF | TRBV19 | TRBD2 | few | TRBJ2-2
TGTGCCAGCAGCTTCCAGCGGGGAAGGACAGATACGCAGTATTTT | CASSFQRGRTDTQYF | TRBV7-3 | TRBD2 | few | TRBJ2-3
TGTGCCAGCAGTTTAGAGAAGCGGGAGGGTTATACAAACAATGAGCAGTTCTTC | CASSLEKREGYTNNEQFF | TRBV12-3/TRBV12-4 | TRBD2 | many | TRBJ2-1